This T cell receptor (beta chain) was found in a study of cytomegalovirus exposure and HLA in healthy donors. Study-level findings and limits: Indistinguishable V segments such as TRBV6-2 and TRBV6-3 were excluded. Within a later analysis, the majority of CMV-associated TCR beta chains appeared HLA-restricted. The presence/absence work took it that sequencing depth was about the same across donors.

This PCR relied on a set of 60 Vbeta primers and 13 Jbeta primers. Using immunoSEQ multiplex PCR, the repertoire was profiled, and TCRdb retains in-frame clones only, with some absent. The sample yields around 230,000 clones, approximately 78% seen once. The CDR3 totals 16 residues. Germline CDR1 SGHNT, CDR2 YENEEA. Deletions cut 1 base from V and 5 bases from J, with 16 bases between. With regard to this clone: The antigen is not known.

Sequenced input: PBMCs. The rearrangement uses TRBV11-3 and TRBJ2-3; possibly TRBD2 for D (5 bases). The sequence was obtained from a boy aged 5-17 years in good health and CMV-seronegative. The CDR3 loop is CASSLASSGVVDTQYF. In DNA form, the CDR3 reads TGTGCCAGCAGCTTAGCATCCTCCGGGGTTGTAGATACGCAGTATTTT. Based on the CDR3 plus reference TRBV11-3 and TRBJ2-3, the full variable domain is EAGVVQSPRYKIIEKKQPVAFWCNPISGHNTLYWYLQNLGQGPELLIRYENEEAVDDSQLPKDRFSAERLKGVDSTLKIQPAELGDSAVYLCASSLASSGVVDTQYFGPGTRLTVL.